Below are 7 T cell receptor beta chains sequenced from a single sample in a study of blood T cell repertoires in COVID-19. Sequencing was performed with immunoSEQ multiplex PCR; in TCRdb, only in-frame clones are kept and a portion is missing. The data contain around 100,000 clones, more than 75% of them singletons. The sequenced sample consisted of peripheral blood. All receptors derive from a human donor in a cohort sampled during active COVID-19.

This chain connects TRBV5-6 to TRBJ2-7; tentative D call: TRBD1 (6 bases). The CDR3 contains 15 residues. Trimming pared 0 bases from V and 3 bases from J, leaving 13 bases between. Germline-derived CDR1 and CDR2 are SGHDT and YYEEEE. The CDR3 DNA reads TGTGCCAGCAGCTTGGGGGACACCAACCTCTACGAGCAGTACTTC. Protein sequence: CASSLGDTNLYEQYF.

This chain links TRBV10-3 with TRBJ1-4, with TRBD1 matching over 7 bases. The CDR3 runs to 18 residues. From germline, CDR1 is ENHRY and CDR2 SYGVKD. Germline trimming cut 0 bases from V and 0 bases from J; bases unmatched to any gene: 7. CDR3 amino acids: CAISESTRQGATNEKLFF. DNA of the CDR3: TGTGCCATCAGTGAGTCGACGAGACAGGGCGCAACTAATGAAAAACTGTTTTTT.

The chain joins TRBV4-1 to TRBJ2-3; no clear D gene. V dropped 8 bases and J dropped 0 bases, with 9 bases sitting between them. From germline, CDR1 is MGHRA and CDR2 YSYEKL. CDR3 size: 13 residues. As DNA, the CDR3 is TGCGCCAGCGGCACCCCAAGCACAGATACGCAGTATTTT. Its protein is CASGTPSTDTQYF.

This rearrangement joins TRBV12-2 to TRBJ2-2; the table's D call, TRBD2, was not checked against the DNA. TRBV12-2 is annotated as a pseudogene. The CDR3 length is 18 residues. The CDR3 DNA is TGTGCAAGTCGCTTAGCGGGCCGGGAGCTACGGAGATCCGGGGAGCTGTTTTTT. Its translation: CASRLAGRELRRSGELFF.

This clone was seen just once. The rearrangement uses TRBV2 and TRBJ2-3; TRBD2 aligns across 8 bases. The V gene end was trimmed by 2 bases and the J gene end by 0 bases; junction bases not matched to a gene: 4. The CDR3 is 16 amino acids. Germline lookup yields CDR1 SNHLY and CDR2 FYNNEI. The CDR3, as DNA: TGTGCCAGCAGTGAAACTAGCGGAAGGAGCACAGATACGCAGTATTTT. It encodes CASSETSGRSTDTQYF.

The CDR3 spells CATSRDHRPATNEKLFF. The CDR3 DNA sequence: TGTGCCACCAGCAGAGATCACAGGCCTGCAACTAATGAAAAACTGTTTTTT. J is TRBJ1-4 and V is TRBV15, with TRBD1 as a possible D gene (5 bases). The length of the CDR3 is 17 residues. Germline V gene data show CDR1 as LNHNV and CDR2 as YYDKDF (reference sequence). Trimming pared 0 bases from V and 0 bases from J, leaving 11 bases between.

In its sample, this clone was seen a few times. The sample has other DNA sequences that encode this CDR3 too. J is TRBJ2-1 and V is TRBV27, with TRBD2 matching over 8 bases. V lost 2 bases to trimming and J lost 4 bases; unmatched junction nucleotides: 4. CDR3 length: 15 amino acids. CDR1 is MNHEY and CDR2 is SMNVEV in the germline V gene (reference sequence). CDR3 residues: CASSLRPGGYNEQFF. DNA for the CDR3: TGTGCCAGCAGTTTACGGCCGGGAGGGTACAATGAGCAGTTCTTC.